One sample yielded the 12 T cell receptor beta chains listed below, sequenced in a study of PD-1 blockade in classical Hodgkin lymphoma. Every patient experienced relapse after autologous stem cell transplantation, and brentuximab vedotin exposure varied. Assay: immunoSEQ multiplex PCR; the TCRdb copy retains only in-frame clones and omits some. This repertoire shows 40,000 to 45,000 clones, approximately 72% found once; its top ten account for 2.5% to 3%. The source material was peripheral blood mononuclear cells (PBMCs), sampled before the second cycle of nivolumab. All receptors come from a human donor with classical Hodgkin lymphoma.

The rearrangement joins TRBV28 to TRBJ2-3; TRBD2 agrees at 9 bases. V shed 2 bases and J 0 bases; nucleotides not matched to a gene: 12. Looked up from germline, CDR1 is MDHEN and CDR2 is SYDVKM. The CDR3 has 19 amino acids. The CDR3 sequence: CASSLLRASGTLSTDTQYF. CDR3 nucleotide sequence: TGTGCCAGCAGTTTACTTCGGGCTAGCGGGACCTTGAGCACAGATACGCAGTATTTT.

The sample holds one count of this clone. The V and J genes are TRBV4-1 and TRBJ2-5, with 9 nucleotides matching TRBD2. V dropped 1 base and J dropped 1; count of bases not matched to a gene: 10. Germline lookup yields CDR1 MGHRA and CDR2 YSYEKL. The CDR3 sequence is 18 residues long. This CDR3 is CASSQGQTAGGLQETQYF. The CDR3 DNA reads TGCGCCAGCAGCCAAGGTCAAACAGCGGGGGGCCTCCAAGAGACCCAGTACTTC.

This clone was seen a few times. V and J are TRBV5-6 and TRBJ1-3; D remains unclear. The CDR3 spans 14 residues. Trimming shortened V by 3 bases and J by 7 bases, and 14 bases separated the two germline ends. Germline V CDR1 and CDR2: SGHDT, YYEEEE. CDR3 sequence (DNA): TGTGCCAGCAGCTCCGGGGAGTTGGGGAACACCATATATTTT. Amino acid sequence: CASSSGELGNTIYF.

The V call is TRBV6-5, the J call TRBJ2-7; D is tentatively TRBD1 or TRBD2 (6 bases each). V lost 6 bases and J 13 bases, leaving 19 bases between the germline ends. The CDR3 extends over 12 amino acids. Germline loops: CDR1 MNHEY, CDR2 SVGAGI. The CDR3 region has the DNA TGTGCCAGCAGAGGGGACAACAGGGAGGTTTACTTC. It is translated as CASRGDNREVYF.

The J gene is TRBJ2-3, the V gene TRBV5-1, with D perhaps TRBD2 (9 bases). Germline CDR1 reads SGHRS; CDR2 reads YFSETQ. The CDR3 runs 16 residues. V gave up 4 bases and J gave up 1 base, with 16 bases separating them. Written as DNA, the CDR3 is TGCGCCAGCAGCCAGGGGGCTAGCGGGGGCACAGATACGCAGTATTTT. Translating gives CASSQGASGGTDTQYF.

This sequence joins TRBV7-9 and TRBJ2-4; D uncertain. V was pared by 1 base and J by 0 bases, with 10 bases between. CDR3 size: 16 residues. The germline gives CDR1 SEHNR, CDR2 FQNEAQ (reference sequence). The CDR3 protein is CASSLVPTLAKNIQYF. Written as DNA, the CDR3 is TGTGCCAGCAGCTTAGTACCCACCTTAGCCAAAAACATTCAGTACTTC.

The CDR3 here is CASIGVGTSEAFF. The CDR3 region has the DNA TGTGCCAGCATAGGGGTAGGGACCTCTGAAGCTTTCTTT. The J gene is TRBJ1-1, the V gene TRBV7-9, with D possibly matching TRBD1 (5 bases). Trimming cost V 7 bases and J 6 bases, with 15 bases left between them. Germline V gives CDR1 SEHNR, CDR2 FQNEAQ (reference sequence). The CDR3 has 13 residues.

Details on this clone: This same CDR3 is encoded by further DNA sequences in the sample. This rearrangement joins TRBV9 to TRBJ1-2; a possible D gene is TRBD1 (5 bases). The CDR3 contains 16 residues. V was shortened by 0 bases and J by 1 base, with 13 bases between the two germline ends. CDR1 and CDR2 from the germline V gene are SGDLS and YYNGEE. For the CDR3, the DNA is TGTGCCAGCAGCGTAGGATCGGGGACTCGTAACTATGGCTACACCTTC. Amino acids: CASSVGSGTRNYGYTF.

The chain links TRBV30 to TRBJ2-3; D tentatively fits TRBD1 or TRBD2 (6 bases each). Germline values: CDR1 GTSNPN, CDR2 SVGIG (reference sequence). V lost 2 bases and J lost 1, with 10 bases in between. This CDR3 spans 14 amino acids. The CDR3 loop reads CAWSLRGGTDTQYF. The CDR3 DNA follows: TGTGCCTGGAGTCTGAGGGGGGGCACAGATACGCAGTATTTT.

The chain employs TRBV19 and TRBJ1-5; D is perhaps TRBD1 (5 bases). The CDR3 spans 17 residues. The germline gives CDR1 LNHDA, CDR2 SQIVND (reference sequence). Trimming cost V 5 bases and J 4 bases, with 21 bases left between them. The CDR3: CASSSPSFWDLNQPQHF. In DNA, the CDR3 is TGTGCCAGTAGTTCCCCCTCGTTTTGGGACCTTAATCAGCCCCAGCATTTT.

This clone was found a few times. The chain is built from TRBV6-6 and TRBJ1-6, with D possibly TRBD1 on 5 matching bases. The V end lost 5 bases, the J end lost 8 bases, and 10 bases lay between the germline ends. The CDR3 consists of 13 residues. The V gene's germline CDR1 is MNHNY and CDR2 SVGAGI (reference sequence). The CDR3 spells CASSIQEHSPLHF. CDR3 nucleotide sequence: TGTGCCAGCAGTATACAGGAACATTCACCCCTCCACTTT.

V usage is TRBV7-2 and J usage is TRBJ2-7, with a possible D match to TRBD2 (6 bases). Between the trimmed V and J ends, which lost 2 bases and 5 bases, there was a span of 13 bases. Germline V CDR1 and CDR2: SGHTA, FQGNSA. This CDR3 is 14 amino acids long. The CDR3 spells CASSLRGGPDEQYF. As DNA, the CDR3 is TGTGCCAGCAGCTTAAGGGGAGGCCCAGACGAGCAGTACTTC. The whole variable domain, filled in from reference TRBV7-2 and TRBJ2-7, reads GAGVSQSPSNKVTEKGKDVELRCDPISGHTALYWYRQSLGQGLEFLIYFQGNSAPDKSGLPSDRFSAERTGGSVSTLTIQRTQQEDSAVYLCASSLRGGPDEQYFGPGTRLTVT.